This T cell receptor beta chain originates from a study of shared clonotypes between healthy human individuals. The repertoire was sequenced with immunoSEQ multiplex PCR; TCRdb's copy has only in-frame clones and lacks some. The table has roughly 1,000,000 clones, about 84% seen once. This clonotype was obtained from a man aged 18 to 30 in good health. Some clones in this sample may be carry-over from other donors' samples. The sequenced sample was memory CD4+ T cells from PBMCs. Noted subset: CD45RA-negative fraction.

The chain's CDR3 is CASSQELGRDEQYF. In DNA form, the CDR3 reads TGCGCCAGCAGCCAAGAGCTGGGGAGGGACGAGCAGTACTTC. This sequence joins TRBV4-3 and TRBJ2-7, with TRBD2 identical over 7 bases. With 0 bases clipped from V and 5 bases from J, the junction kept 4 bases outside the gene matches. The CDR3 has 14 residues. Germline values: CDR1 LGHNA, CDR2 YSLEER.